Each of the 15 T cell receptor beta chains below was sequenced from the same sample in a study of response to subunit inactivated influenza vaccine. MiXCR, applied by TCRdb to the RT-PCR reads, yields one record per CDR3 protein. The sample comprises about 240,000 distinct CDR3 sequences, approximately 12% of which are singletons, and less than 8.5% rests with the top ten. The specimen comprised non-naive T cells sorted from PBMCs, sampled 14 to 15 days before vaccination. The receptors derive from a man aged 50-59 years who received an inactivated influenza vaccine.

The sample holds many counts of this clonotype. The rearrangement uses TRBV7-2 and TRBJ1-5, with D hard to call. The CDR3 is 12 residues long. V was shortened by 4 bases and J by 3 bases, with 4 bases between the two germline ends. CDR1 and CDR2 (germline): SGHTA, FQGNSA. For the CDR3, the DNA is TGTGCCAGCAGCTCATACAATCAGCCCCAGCATTTT. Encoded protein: CASSSYNQPQHF.

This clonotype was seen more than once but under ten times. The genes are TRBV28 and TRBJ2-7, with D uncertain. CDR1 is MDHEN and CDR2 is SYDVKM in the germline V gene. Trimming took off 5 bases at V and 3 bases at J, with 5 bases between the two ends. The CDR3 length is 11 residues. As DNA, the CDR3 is TGTGCCAGCAGTACCCACTACGAGCAGTACTTC. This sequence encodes CASSTHYEQYF.

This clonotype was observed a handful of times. The CDR3 DNA is TGCAGTGCTATTAGAGTCGGCGTCCCCAACGAGCAGTACTTC. Its translation: CSAIRVGVPNEQYF. The chain is built from TRBV20-1 and TRBJ2-7; D ambiguous. Germline V CDR1 and CDR2: DFQATT, SNEGSKA (reference sequence). This CDR3 spans 14 amino acids. V was trimmed by 4 bases and J by 5 bases, leaving 18 bases between them.

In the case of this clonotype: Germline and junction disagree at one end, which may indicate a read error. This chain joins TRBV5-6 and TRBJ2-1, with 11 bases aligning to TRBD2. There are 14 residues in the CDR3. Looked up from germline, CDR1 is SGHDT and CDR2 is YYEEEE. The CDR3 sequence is CAISRGLAGSEQFF. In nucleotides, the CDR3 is TGTGCCATCAGCCGCGGACTAGCGGGTAGTGAGCAGTTCTTC.

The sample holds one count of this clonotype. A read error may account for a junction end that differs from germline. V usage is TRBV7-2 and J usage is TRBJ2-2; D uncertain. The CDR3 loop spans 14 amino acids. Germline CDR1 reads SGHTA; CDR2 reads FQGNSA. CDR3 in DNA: TGTGCCGGCAGTTATAGTAGAAACACCGGGGAGCTGTTTTTT. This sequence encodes CAGSYSRNTGELFF.

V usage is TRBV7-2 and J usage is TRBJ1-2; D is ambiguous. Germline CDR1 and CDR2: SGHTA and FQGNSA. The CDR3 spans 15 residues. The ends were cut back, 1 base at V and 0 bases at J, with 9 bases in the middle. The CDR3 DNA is TGTGCCAGCAGCTTAGTAGGCGGAGCTAACTATGGCTACACCTTC. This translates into CASSLVGGANYGYTF.

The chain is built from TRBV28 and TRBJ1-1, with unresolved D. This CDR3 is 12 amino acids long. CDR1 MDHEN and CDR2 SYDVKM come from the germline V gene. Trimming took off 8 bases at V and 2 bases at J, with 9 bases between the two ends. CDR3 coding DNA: TGTGCCAGCCGGTGGGTAAACACTGAAGCTTTCTTT. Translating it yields CASRWVNTEAFF.

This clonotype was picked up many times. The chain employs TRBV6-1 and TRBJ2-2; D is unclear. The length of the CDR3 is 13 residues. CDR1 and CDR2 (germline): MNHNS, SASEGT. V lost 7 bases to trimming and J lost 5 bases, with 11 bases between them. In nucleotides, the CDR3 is TGTGCCAGCATTGCGGAGAAAACCGGGGAGCTGTTTTTT. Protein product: CASIAEKTGELFF.

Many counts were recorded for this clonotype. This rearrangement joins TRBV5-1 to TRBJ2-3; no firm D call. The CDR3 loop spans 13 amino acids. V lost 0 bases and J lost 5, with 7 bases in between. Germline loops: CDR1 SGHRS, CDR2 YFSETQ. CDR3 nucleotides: TGCGCCAGCAGCTTGGGGAGTGGAGATACGCAGTATTTT. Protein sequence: CASSLGSGDTQYF.

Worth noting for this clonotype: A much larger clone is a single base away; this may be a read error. This CDR3 is CDSSPGLGLAVEFF. CDR3 nucleotides: TGTGACAGCAGCCCCGGATTGGGACTAGCGGTTGAGTTCTTC. This chain links TRBV6-1 with TRBJ2-1; 11 bases agree with TRBD2. Germline loops: CDR1 MNHNS, CDR2 SASEGT. The CDR3 spans 14 residues.

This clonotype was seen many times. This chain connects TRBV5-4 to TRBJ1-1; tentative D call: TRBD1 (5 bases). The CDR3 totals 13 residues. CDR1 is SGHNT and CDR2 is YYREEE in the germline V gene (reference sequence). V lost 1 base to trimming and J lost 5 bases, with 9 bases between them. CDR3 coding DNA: TGTGCCAGCAGCTTGCAGGGAGGAACTGAAGCTTTCTTT. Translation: CASSLQGGTEAFF.

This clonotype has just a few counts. The CDR3 sequence is CASSLASETQYF. The CDR3 nucleotides read TGTGCCAGCAGCTTAGCATCCGAGACCCAGTACTTC. The V call is TRBV7-8, the J call TRBJ2-5; D not resolved. Per germline, CDR1 SGHVS and CDR2 FQNEAQ. V lost 0 bases to trimming and J lost 5 bases, with 4 bases between them. The CDR3 totals 12 residues.

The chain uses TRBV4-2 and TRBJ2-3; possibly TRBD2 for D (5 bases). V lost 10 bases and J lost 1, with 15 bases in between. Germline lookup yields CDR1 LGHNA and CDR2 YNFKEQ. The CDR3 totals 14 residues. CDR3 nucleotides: TGTGCCATGGGCCCCGGACTGCGCACAGATACGCAGTATTTT. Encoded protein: CAMGPGLRTDTQYF.

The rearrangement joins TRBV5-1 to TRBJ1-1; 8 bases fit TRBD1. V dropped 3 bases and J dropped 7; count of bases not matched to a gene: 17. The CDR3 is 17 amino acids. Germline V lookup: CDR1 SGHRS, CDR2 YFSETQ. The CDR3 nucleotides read TGCGCCAGCAGCTGGGGGGGACAGGCCAAAATCCCCGGTGAAGCTTTCTTT. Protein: CASSWGGQAKIPGEAFF.

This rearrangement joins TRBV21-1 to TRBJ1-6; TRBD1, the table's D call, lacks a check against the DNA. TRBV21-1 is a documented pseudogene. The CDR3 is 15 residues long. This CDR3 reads CASSKGTGGNSPLHF. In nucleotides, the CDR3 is TGTGCCAGCAGCAAGGGGACAGGCGGCAATTCACCCCTCCACTTT.